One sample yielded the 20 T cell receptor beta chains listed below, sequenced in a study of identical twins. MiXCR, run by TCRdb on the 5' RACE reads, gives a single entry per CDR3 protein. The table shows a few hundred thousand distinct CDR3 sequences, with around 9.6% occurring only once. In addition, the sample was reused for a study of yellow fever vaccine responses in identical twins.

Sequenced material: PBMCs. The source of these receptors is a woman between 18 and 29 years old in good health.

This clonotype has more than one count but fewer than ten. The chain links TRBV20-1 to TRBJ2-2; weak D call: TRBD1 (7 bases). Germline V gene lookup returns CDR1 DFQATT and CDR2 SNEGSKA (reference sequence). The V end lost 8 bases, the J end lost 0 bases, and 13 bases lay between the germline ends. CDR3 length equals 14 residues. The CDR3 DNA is TGCAGTCTTTCAGGGGGGTCGAACACCGGGGAGCTGTTTTTT. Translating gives CSLSGGSNTGELFF.

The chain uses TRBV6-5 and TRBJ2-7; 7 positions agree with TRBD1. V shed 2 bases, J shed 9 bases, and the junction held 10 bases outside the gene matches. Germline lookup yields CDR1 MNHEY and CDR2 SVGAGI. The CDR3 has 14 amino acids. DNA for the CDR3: TGTGCCAGCAGTTACATCCCCCGGGACAGCGGGCAGTACTTC. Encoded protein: CASSYIPRDSGQYF.

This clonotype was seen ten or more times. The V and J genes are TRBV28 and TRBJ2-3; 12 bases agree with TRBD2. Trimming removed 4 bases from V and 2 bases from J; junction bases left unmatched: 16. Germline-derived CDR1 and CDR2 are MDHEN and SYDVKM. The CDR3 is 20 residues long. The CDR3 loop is CASSSVLAGGLPPDTDTQYF. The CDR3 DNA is TGTGCCAGCAGTTCTGTCCTAGCGGGGGGGTTGCCTCCCGACACAGATACGCAGTATTTT.

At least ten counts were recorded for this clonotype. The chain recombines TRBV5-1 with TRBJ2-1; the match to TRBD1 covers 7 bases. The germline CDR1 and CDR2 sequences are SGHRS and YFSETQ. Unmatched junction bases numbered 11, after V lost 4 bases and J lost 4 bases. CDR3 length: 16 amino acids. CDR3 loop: CASSVRQGPEYNEQFF. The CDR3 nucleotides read TGCGCCAGCAGCGTCAGACAGGGTCCGGAATACAATGAGCAGTTCTTC.

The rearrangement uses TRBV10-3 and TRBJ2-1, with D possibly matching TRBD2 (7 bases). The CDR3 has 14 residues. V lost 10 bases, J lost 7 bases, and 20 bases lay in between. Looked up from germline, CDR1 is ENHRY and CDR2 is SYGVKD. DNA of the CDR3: TGTGCCACCGAGGGGGGGGGGCCGCAGAATGAGCAGTTCTTC. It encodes CATEGGGPQNEQFF.

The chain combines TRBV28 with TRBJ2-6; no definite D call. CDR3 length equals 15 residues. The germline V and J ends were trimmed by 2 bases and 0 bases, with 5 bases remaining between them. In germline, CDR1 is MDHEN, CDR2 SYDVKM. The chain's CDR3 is CASSLNPSGANVLTF. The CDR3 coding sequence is TGTGCCAGCAGTTTAAACCCCTCTGGGGCCAACGTCCTGACTTTC.

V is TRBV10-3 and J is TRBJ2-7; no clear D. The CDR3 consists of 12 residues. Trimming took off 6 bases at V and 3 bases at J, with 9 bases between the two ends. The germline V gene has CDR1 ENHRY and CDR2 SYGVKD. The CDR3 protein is CAIRDGDYEQYF. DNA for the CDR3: TGTGCCATCAGGGACGGAGACTACGAGCAGTACTTC.

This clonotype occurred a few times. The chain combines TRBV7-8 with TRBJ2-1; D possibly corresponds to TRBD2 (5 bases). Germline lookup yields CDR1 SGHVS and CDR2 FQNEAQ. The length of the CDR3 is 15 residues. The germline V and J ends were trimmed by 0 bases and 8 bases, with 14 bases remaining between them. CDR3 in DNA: TGTGCCAGCAGCTTAGCGGGAGATCTCGGGGATGAGCAGTTCTTC. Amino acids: CASSLAGDLGDEQFF. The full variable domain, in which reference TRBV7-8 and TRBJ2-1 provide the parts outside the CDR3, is GAGVSQSPRYKVAKRGQDVALRCDPISGHVSLFWYQQALGQGPEFLTYFQNEAQLDKSGLPSDRFFAERPEGSVSTLKIQRTQQEDSAVYLCASSLAGDLGDEQFFGPGTRLTVL.

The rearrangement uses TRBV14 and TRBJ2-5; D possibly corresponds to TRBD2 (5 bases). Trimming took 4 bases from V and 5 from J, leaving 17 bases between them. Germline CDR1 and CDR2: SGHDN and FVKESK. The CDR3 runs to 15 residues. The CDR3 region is CASSPSGSGGETQYF. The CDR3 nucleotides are TGTGCCAGCAGCCCTTCGGGGAGCGGTGGCGAGACCCAGTACTTC.

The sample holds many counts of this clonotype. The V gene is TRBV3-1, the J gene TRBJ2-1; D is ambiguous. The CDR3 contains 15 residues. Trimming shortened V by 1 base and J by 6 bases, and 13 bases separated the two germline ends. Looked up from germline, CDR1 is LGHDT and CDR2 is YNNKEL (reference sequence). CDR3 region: CASSQASFPGNEQFF. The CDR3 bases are TGTGCCAGCAGCCAAGCTAGTTTCCCGGGCAATGAGCAGTTCTTC.

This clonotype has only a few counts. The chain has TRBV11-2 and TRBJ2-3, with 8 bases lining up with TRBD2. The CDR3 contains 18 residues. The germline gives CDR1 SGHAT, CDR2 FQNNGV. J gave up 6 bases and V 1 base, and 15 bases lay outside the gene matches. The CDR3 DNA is TGTGCCAGCAGCTTAGGTCCCCCCGGCGGGGGGTCTTGGGATACGCAGTATTTT. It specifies CASSLGPPGGGSWDTQYF.

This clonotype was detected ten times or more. The CDR3 nucleotides are TGCAGCGTATACGGGACAGGGAGCGAGACCCAGTACTTC. Protein sequence: CSVYGTGSETQYF. The chain combines TRBV29-1 with TRBJ2-5; 9 bases are shared with TRBD1. This CDR3 is 13 amino acids long. V lost 6 bases and J lost 5; bases outside the gene matches: 7. CDR1 SQVTM and CDR2 ANQGSEA come from the germline V gene.

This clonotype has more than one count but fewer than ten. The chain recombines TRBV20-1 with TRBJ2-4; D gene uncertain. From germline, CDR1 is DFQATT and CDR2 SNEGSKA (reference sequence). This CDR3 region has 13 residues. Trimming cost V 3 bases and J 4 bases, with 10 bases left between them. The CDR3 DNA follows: TGCAGTGCTAGTCCGCCGGATAAAAACATTCAGTACTTC. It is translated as CSASPPDKNIQYF.

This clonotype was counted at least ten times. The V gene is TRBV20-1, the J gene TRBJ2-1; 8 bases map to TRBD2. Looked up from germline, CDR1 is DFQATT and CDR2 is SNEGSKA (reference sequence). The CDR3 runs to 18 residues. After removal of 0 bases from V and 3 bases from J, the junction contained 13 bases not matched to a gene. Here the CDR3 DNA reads TGCAGTGCTAGAGATGAGACCAGCGGGAGTTTATTCTACAATGAGCAGTTCTTC. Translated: CSARDETSGSLFYNEQFF.

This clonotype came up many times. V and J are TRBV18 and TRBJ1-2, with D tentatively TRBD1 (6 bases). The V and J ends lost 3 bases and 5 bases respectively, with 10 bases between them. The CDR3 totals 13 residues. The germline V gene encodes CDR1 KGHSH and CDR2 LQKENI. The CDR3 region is CASSPDRTYGYTF. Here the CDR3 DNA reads TGTGCCAGCTCACCCGACAGGACATATGGCTACACCTTC.

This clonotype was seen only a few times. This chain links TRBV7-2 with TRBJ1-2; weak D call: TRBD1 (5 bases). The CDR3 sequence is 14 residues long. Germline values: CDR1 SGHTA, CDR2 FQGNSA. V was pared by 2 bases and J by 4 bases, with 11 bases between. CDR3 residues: CASSLFQGSYGYTF. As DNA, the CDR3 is TGTGCCAGCAGCTTATTTCAGGGTTCCTATGGCTACACCTTC.

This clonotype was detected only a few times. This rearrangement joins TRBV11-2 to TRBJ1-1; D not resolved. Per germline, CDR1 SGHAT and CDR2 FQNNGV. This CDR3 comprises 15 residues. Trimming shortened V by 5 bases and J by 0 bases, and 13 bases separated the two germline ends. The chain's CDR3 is CASSTDGRVNTEAFF. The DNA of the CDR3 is TGTGCCAGCAGCACAGACGGACGGGTGAACACTGAAGCTTTCTTT.

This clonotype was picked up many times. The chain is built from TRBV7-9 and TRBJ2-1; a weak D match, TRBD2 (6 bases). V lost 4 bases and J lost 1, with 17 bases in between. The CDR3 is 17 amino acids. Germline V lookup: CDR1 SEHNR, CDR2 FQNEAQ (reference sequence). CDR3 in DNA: TGTGCCAGCAGCTCCCTAGCTCGGGAGTGGTCCTACAATGAGCAGTTCTTC. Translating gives CASSSLAREWSYNEQFF.

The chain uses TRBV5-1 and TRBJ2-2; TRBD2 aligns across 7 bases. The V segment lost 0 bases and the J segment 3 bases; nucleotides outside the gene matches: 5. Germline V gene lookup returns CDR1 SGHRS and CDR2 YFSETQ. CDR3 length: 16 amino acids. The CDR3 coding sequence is TGCGCCAGCAGCTTGGGCGGGAGTAAAGACACCGGGGAGCTGTTTTTT. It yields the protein CASSLGGSKDTGELFF.

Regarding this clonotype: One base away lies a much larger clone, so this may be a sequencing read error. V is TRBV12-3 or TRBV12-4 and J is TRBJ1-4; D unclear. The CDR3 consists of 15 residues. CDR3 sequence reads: CASTPQSGTNGKLFF. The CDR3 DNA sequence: TGTGCCAGCACACCTCAGAGCGGCACTAATGGAAAACTGTTTTTT.